This TCR beta chain was retrieved from a study of cytomegalovirus exposure and HLA in healthy donors. Study context: Researchers found that approximately 80% of about 400 genotyped donors fell within the Caucasian-associated ancestry cluster.

Amplification used 60 Vbeta primers and 13 Jbeta primers. Clones were sequenced by immunoSEQ multiplex PCR, and TCRdb holds only the in-frame ones, with some missing. The sample contains around 91,000 clones, approximately 78% of which appear only once. This clone showed up just a few times. Its antigen is currently unknown. General study results and limits: What a later analysis showed was that several of the most significant clusters appeared linked to common viral pathogens.

Germline V gene data show CDR1 as MNHEY and CDR2 as SVGAGI. After removal of 7 bases from V and 2 bases from J, the junction contained 5 bases not matched to a gene. This CDR3 region has 15 residues. The clonotype comes from a middle-aged woman in good health and CMV-seropositive. The specimen sequenced was PBMCs. The chain uses TRBV6-5 and TRBJ2-6, with 7 bases identical to TRBD1. The CDR3 DNA reads TGTGCCAGCAACCGACAGGGAGCTGGGGCCAACGTCCTGACTTTC. Its translation: CASNRQGAGANVLTF.